What follows describes a single TCR beta chain. The data derive from a study of shared clonotypes between healthy human individuals. Original data processing: ImmunoSEQ sequences covered only the junction and lacked quality scores; filtering therefore differed. Some clones are missing from TCRdb's copy, which holds only in-frame ones; the method was immunoSEQ multiplex PCR. That table gives V, J and clone size, and the DNA gave D and trimming. The table records around 300,000 clones, roughly 84% of them present only once. This CDR3 has 16 residues. Germline V gene data show CDR1 as SEHNR and CDR2 as FQNEAQ (reference sequence). Trimming shortened V by 1 base and J by 6 bases, and 17 bases separated the two germline ends.

The sequenced sample was memory CD8+ T cells sorted from blood. Sample subset: CD45RO+ cells pooled with CCR7-negative TemRA cells. The source is a man younger than 35 in good health. This chain connects TRBV7-9 to TRBJ2-3; D might be TRBD2 (6 bases). CDR3 nucleotide sequence: TGTGCCAGCAGCTTAGATTACTGGGGGGATGAGGATACGCAGTATTTT. Translation gives CASSLDYWGDEDTQYF. The whole variable domain, remainder taken from reference TRBV7-9 and TRBJ2-3, is DTGVSQNPRHKITKRGQNVTFRCDPISEHNRLYWYRQTLGQGPEFLTYFQNEAQLEKSRLLSDRFSAERPKGSFSTLEIQRTEQGDSAMYLCASSLDYWGDEDTQYFGPGTRLTVL.